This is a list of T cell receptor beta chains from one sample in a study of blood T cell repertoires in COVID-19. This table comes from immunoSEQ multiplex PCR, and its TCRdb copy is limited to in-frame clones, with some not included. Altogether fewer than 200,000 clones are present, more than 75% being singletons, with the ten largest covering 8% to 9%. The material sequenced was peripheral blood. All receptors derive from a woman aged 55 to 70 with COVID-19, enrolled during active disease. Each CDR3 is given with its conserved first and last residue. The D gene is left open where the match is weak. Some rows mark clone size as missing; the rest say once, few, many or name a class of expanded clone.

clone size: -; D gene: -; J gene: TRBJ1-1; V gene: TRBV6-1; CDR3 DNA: TGTGCCAGCAGTGACCGAGCCGACAGGCCAATGAACACTGAAGCTTTCTTT; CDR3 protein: CASSDRADRPMNTEAFF
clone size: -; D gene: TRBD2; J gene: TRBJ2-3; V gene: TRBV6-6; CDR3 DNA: TGTGCCAGCAGTTACTCGGGACTAGCTACAGATACGCAGTATTTT; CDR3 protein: CASSYSGLATDTQYF
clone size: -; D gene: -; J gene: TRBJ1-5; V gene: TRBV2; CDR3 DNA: TGTGCCAGCAAGGCGGGAGATCATAGCAATCAGCCCCAGCATTTT; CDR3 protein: CASKAGDHSNQPQHF
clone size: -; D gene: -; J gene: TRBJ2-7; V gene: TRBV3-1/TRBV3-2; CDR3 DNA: TGTGCCAGCAGCCAAGATCCAGTTTACGAGCAGTACTTC; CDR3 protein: CASSQDPVYEQYF
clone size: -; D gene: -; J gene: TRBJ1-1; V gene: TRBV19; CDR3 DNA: TGTGCCAGTACAAGGAGGAGCACTGAAGCTTTCTTT; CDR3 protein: CASTRRSTEAFF
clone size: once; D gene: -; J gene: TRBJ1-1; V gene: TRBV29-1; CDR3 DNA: TGCAGCGTTGAGGTACGACTAATGTTCACTGAAGCTTTCTTT; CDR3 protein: CSVEVRLMFTEAFF
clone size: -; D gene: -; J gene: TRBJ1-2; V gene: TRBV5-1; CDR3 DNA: TGCGCCAGCAGCTTGGACTACGACTATGGCTACACCTTC; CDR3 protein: CASSLDYDYGYTF
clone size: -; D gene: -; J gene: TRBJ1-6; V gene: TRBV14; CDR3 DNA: TGTGCCAGCAGCCAGCAGGTCTATAATTCACCCCTCCACTTT; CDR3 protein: CASSQQVYNSPLHF
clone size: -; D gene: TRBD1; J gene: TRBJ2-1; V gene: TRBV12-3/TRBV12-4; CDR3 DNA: TGTGCCAGCAACAGGGGGCTCTACAATGAGCAGTTCTTC; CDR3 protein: CASNRGLYNEQFF
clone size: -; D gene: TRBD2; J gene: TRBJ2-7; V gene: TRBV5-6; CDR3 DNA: TGTGCCAGCAGCTTGTCCGGGACTAGGGGTGAGCAGTACTTC; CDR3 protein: CASSLSGTRGEQYF
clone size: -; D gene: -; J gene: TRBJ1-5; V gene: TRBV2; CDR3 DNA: TGTGCCAGCAGGCGTACAGCAGTCCAGCCCCAGCATTTT; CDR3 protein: CASRRTAVQPQHF
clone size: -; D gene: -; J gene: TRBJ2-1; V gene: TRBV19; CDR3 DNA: TGTGCCAGTAGTATTGGAGGTACCTCCTACAATGAGCAGTTCTTC; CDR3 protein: CASSIGGTSYNEQFF
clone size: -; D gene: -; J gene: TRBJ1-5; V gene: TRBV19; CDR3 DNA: TGTGCCAGTAGTATAGGACAGGCCGTTCGGGATCAGCCCCAGCATTTT; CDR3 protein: CASSIGQAVRDQPQHF
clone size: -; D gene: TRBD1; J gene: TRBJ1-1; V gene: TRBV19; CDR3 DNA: TGTGCCAGTACCACCGACAGGGTAGACACTGAAGCTTTCTTT; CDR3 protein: CASTTDRVDTEAFF
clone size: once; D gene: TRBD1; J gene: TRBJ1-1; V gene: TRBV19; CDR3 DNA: TGTGCCAGTAGTCCTCGACAGGGTGGTAGTATGGCTGAAGCTTTCTTT; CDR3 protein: CASSPRQGGSMAEAFF
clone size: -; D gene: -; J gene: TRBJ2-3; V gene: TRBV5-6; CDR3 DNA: TGTGCCAGCAGCTTGGGTTCGGGGTTGGATACGCAGTATTTT; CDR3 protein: CASSLGSGLDTQYF
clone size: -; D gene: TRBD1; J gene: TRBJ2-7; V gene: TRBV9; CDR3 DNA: TGTGCCAGCAGCGGTGCTCCGGGACAGGGAAGTGAGCAGTACTTC; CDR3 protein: CASSGAPGQGSEQYF
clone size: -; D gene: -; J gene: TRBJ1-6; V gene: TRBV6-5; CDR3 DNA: TGTGCCAGCGGGGAGGACACCGATTCACCCCTCCACTTT; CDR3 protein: CASGEDTDSPLHF
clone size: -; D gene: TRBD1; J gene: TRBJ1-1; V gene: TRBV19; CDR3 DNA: TGTGCCAGCCGGGACAGGGATATTAGCGAGGCTTTCTTT; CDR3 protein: CASRDRDISEAFF
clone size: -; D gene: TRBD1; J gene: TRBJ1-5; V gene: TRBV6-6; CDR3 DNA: TGTGCCAGCAGAACTCCGGGACAGGGGGGGTATCAGCCCCAGCATTTT; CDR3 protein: CASRTPGQGGYQPQHF
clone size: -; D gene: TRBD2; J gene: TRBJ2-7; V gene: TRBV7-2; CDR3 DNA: TGTGCCAGCAGCTTAGGGGGACCGGGGGGCGAGCAGTACTTC; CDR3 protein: CASSLGGPGGEQYF
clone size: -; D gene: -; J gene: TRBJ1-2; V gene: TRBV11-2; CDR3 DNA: TGTGCCAGCAGCCCCCCACAGAAACCCTATGGCTACACCTTC; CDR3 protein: CASSPPQKPYGYTF
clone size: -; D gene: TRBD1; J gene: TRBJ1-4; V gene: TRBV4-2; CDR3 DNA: TGTGCCAGCAGCCACGGCGTTCGGGACAGGGACGAAAAACTGTTTTTT; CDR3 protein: CASSHGVRDRDEKLFF
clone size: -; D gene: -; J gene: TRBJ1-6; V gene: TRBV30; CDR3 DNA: TGTGCCTGGAGTGTAGGCAGGCCACCTAATTCACCCCTCCACTTT; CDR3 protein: CAWSVGRPPNSPLHF
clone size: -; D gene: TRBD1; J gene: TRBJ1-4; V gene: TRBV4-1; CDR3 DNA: TGCGCCAGCAGCCAGAGGGGACAGGGGGCGGAAAAACTGTTTTTT; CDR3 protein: CASSQRGQGAEKLFF
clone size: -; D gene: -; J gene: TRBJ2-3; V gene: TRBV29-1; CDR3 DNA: TGCAGCGTAGAGTACAGCACAGATACGCAGTATTTT; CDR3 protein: CSVEYSTDTQYF
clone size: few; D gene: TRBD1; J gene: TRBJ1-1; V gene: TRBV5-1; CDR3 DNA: TGCGCCAGCAGCATTACCCCCCGGGACAGGAACACTGAAGCTTTCTTT; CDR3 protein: CASSITPRDRNTEAFF
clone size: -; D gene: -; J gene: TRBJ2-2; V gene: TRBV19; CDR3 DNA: TGTGCCAGTAGTGGGGGGTTTAACACCGGGGAGCTGTTTTTT; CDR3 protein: CASSGGFNTGELFF
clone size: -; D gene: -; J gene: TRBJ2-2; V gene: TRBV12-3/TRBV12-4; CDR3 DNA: TGTGCCAGCAATTTCGGAGGCACCGGGGAGCTGTTTTTT; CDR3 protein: CASNFGGTGELFF
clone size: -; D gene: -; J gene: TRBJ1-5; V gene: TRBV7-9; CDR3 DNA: TGTGCCAGCAGCGCGCTTAGCAATCAGCCCCAGCATTTT; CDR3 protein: CASSALSNQPQHF
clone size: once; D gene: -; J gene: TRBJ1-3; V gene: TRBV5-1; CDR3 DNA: TGCGCCAGCAGCTTGGCCCGTGGAAACACCATATATTTT; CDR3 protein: CASSLARGNTIYF
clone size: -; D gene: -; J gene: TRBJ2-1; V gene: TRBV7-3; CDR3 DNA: TGTGCCAGCAGCGCCCACCGACCAGGCGAGATCGGCGATGAGCAGTTCTTC; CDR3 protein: CASSAHRPGEIGDEQFF
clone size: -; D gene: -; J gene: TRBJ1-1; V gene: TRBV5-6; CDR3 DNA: TGTGCCAGCAGCTTCCCGGAAGGACTTATGAACACTGAAGCTTTCTTT; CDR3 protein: CASSFPEGLMNTEAFF
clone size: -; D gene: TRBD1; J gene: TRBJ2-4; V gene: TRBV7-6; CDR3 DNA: TGTGCCAGCAGCTTAGGGACAGGGGAGGCCAAAAACATTCAGTACTTC; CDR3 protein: CASSLGTGEAKNIQYF
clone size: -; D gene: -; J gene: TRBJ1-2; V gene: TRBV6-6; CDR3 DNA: TGTGCCAGCAGTTACGGAGGGGCAGCTAACTATGGCTACACCTTC; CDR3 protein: CASSYGGAANYGYTF
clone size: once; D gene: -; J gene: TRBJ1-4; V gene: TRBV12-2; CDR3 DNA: TGTGCAAGTCGCTTATTGAGGTGGGGAGTTAGCGAAAAACTGTTTTTT; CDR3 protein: CASRLLRWGVSEKLFF
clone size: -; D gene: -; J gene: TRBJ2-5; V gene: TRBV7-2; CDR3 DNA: TGTGCCAGCAGCTCCGAGTACCAAGAGACCCAGTACTTC; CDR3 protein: CASSSEYQETQYF
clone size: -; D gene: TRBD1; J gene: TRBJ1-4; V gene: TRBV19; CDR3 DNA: TGTGCCAGTAGTATCTCCGACAGGGCGAGTGAAAAACTGTTTTTT; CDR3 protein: CASSISDRASEKLFF
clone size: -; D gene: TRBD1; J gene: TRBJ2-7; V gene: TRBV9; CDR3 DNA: TGTGCCAGCAGCGTAGGACGGGACAGCAACTACGAGCAGTACTTC; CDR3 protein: CASSVGRDSNYEQYF
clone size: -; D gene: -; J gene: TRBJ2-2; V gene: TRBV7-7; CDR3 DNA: TGTGCTAGCAGCTTATCCTCGGCAGGGGTTACCGGGGAGCTGTTTTTT; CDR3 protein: CASSLSSAGVTGELFF
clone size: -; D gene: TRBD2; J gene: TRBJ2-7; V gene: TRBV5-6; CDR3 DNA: TGTGCCAGCAGCTTGGTAGCTAGCGGGAACTACGAGCAGTACTTC; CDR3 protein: CASSLVASGNYEQYF
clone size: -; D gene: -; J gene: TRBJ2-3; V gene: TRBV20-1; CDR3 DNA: TGCAGTGCTAGTCCGGGGGGCTGGACAGATACGCAGTATTTT; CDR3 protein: CSASPGGWTDTQYF